This T cell receptor beta chain was retrieved from a study of T-cell memory formation after mild COVID-19. Overall study: TCR clusters were largely donor specific.

MiXCR, applied by TCRdb to the 5' RACE reads, yields one record per CDR3 protein. The data contain fewer than 700,000 distinct CDR3 sequences, about 20% of them singletons. The V gene end was trimmed by 3 bases and the J gene end by 2 bases; junction bases not matched to a gene: 3. This CDR3 is 13 amino acids long. Germline CDR1 DFQATT, CDR2 SNEGSKA (reference sequence). This clonotype was detected only a few times. The chain joins TRBV20-1 to TRBJ2-7; 8 nucleotides agree with TRBD2. This clonotype originated in an adult woman who had mild COVID-19 (a few samples of this study predate the infection). Cell type and time point are not known. Sequencing was performed on PBMCs or a T cell subset sorted from them (not recorded which). CDR3 residues: CSASYGRAYEQYF. For the CDR3, the DNA is TGCAGTGCTAGTTACGGGAGGGCCTACGAGCAGTACTTC.